The entry below gives a single T cell receptor (beta chain) sequence along with its context. Its antigen remains unidentified. Sorted subsets were CFSE-labeled and cultured roughly 5 days with allogeneic dendritic cells. FACS sorted CD4+ or CD8+ T cells into CD45RA+ naive and CD45RO+ memory. V was shortened by 0 bases and J by 7 bases, with 14 bases between the two germline ends. Germline values: CDR1 LGHNA, CDR2 YNFKEQ. The CDR3 has 15 amino acids. These data originate in a study of regulatory dendritic cells for organ transplantation. On the study more broadly: LPS was added to dendritic cell cultures on day 6.

Points from the study as a whole: Between individuals, the alloreactive memory CD8+ T cell pool differed considerably. Naive CD4+ and CD8+ repertoires were highly diverse; memory CD8+ was most oligoclonal.

Libraries were prepared by immunoSEQ multiplex PCR; TCRdb keeps only in-frame clonotypes and omits some of them. The sample has 3,500 to 5,000 clones, about 76% seen once. The chain links TRBV4-2 to TRBJ2-3; D uncertain. The sequence was obtained from a human donor in good health. The source material was memory CD8+ T cells from blood cultured with dendritic cells. Described subset: CD45RO+ memory T cells. CDR3 in amino acids: CASSQDFTPSHTQYF. The CDR3, as DNA: TGTGCCAGCAGCCAAGATTTCACACCTTCCCATACGCAGTATTTT.